This T cell receptor beta chain originates from a study of CD8 T cells in Susac syndrome. High-throughput TCR beta sequencing covered peripheral CD8+ and CD4+ T cells. The CD8+ and CD4+ T cells were negatively isolated, with the TEMRA cells enriched by FACS. The study's findings and limits: The study recognized that the number of individuals in its TCR sequencing and HLA analysis was relatively small.

A remark on this clonotype: Its antigen remains unknown.

Trimming stripped 5 bases from V and 0 bases from J, with 8 bases between. This CDR3 is built from 14 residues. CDR1 SEHNR and CDR2 FQNEAQ come from the germline V gene (reference sequence). With random hexamers, roughly 0.45 to 1 ug RNA was reverse transcribed. Amplification of TCR beta CDR3 by immunoSEQ multiplex PCR spanned 54 Vbeta and 13 Jbeta. TCRdb called the immunoSEQ multiplex PCR reads again in MiXCR, with one record for every CDR3 protein. The data show 140,000 or so distinct CDR3 sequences, roughly 95% seen once. Sequencing was carried out using CD4+ T cells from PBMCs. The V and J genes are TRBV7-9 and TRBJ2-1; a weak D match, TRBD1 (5 bases). This receptor was taken from a human donor in good health. CDR3 nucleotide sequence: TGTGCCAGCAGCGCGACAGTCTCCTACAATGAGCAGTTCTTC. The encoded protein is CASSATVSYNEQFF.